The 25 T cell receptor beta chains listed next were all sequenced from one sample in a study of shared clonotypes between healthy human individuals. The method was immunoSEQ multiplex PCR; TCRdb's version includes in-frame clones alone and lacks a portion of them. Counted here are around 2.5 million clones, under 95% occurring once; the ten biggest clones make up roughly 0.39%. The sequenced sample was naive CD4+ T cells from PBMCs. The subset: CD45RA+ positively selected. The receptors derive from a man younger than 30 in good health. Some clones in this sample may be carry-over from other donors' samples.

V is TRBV23-1 and J is TRBJ1-3; no firm D call. TRBV23-1 is filed as an ORF, its function uncertain. The CDR3 runs 17 residues. With 2 bases removed from V and 2 bases from J, the gap between germline ends came to 16 bases. This chain's CDR3 is CASSQNHTDTPGNTIYF. The CDR3 region has the DNA TGCGCCAGCAGTCAAAACCACACAGATACTCCTGGAAACACCATATATTTT.

The rearrangement links TRBV6-1 to TRBJ2-2, with 10 positions matching TRBD2. The ends lost 4 bases at V and 6 bases at J; junction bases unmatched: 8. The CDR3 is 16 residues long. Per the germline V gene, CDR1 is MNHNS and CDR2 is SASEGT. The CDR3 region is CASSALRLAGAGELFF. The CDR3 region has the DNA TGTGCCAGCAGTGCGTTGAGACTAGCGGGCGCCGGGGAGCTGTTTTTT.

The CDR3 DNA follows: TGTGCCAGCAGCTTAGTCGTCCTAGCGGGAGGGCCCTCGGGGGAGCTGTTTTTT. Translated, it gives CASSLVVLAGGPSGELFF. The chain carries TRBV7-9 and TRBJ2-2, with 12 nucleotides matching TRBD2. Germline values: CDR1 SEHNR, CDR2 FQNEAQ (reference sequence). J lost 8 bases, V lost 1 base, and 11 bases had no gene match. The CDR3 loop spans 18 amino acids.

As to this clone: Other DNA sequences of this sample code for an identical CDR3. V and J are TRBV7-8 and TRBJ1-2; D is undetermined. CDR1 is SGHVS and CDR2 is FQNEAQ in the germline V gene. V was clipped by 1 base and J by 2 bases, with 8 bases between them. The CDR3 length is 14 residues. DNA of the CDR3: TGTGCCAGCAGCTTAGTTACGGGGAACTATGGCTACACCTTC. It specifies CASSLVTGNYGYTF.

This chain connects TRBV5-5 to TRBJ2-7, with 8 bases identical to TRBD1. This CDR3 region has 14 residues. Germline V lookup: CDR1 SGHKS, CDR2 YYEKEE (reference sequence). The V segment lost 1 base and the J segment 4 bases; nucleotides outside the gene matches: 4. CDR3 residues: CASSLSRGLYEQYF. The DNA of the CDR3 is TGTGCCAGCAGCTTGAGCAGGGGGCTGTACGAGCAGTACTTC.

The chain links TRBV6-5 to TRBJ1-4; a possible D gene is TRBD1 (5 bases). Germline V lookup: CDR1 MNHEY, CDR2 SVGAGI. Trimming took 6 bases from V and 2 from J, leaving 10 bases between them. CDR3 length: 14 residues. CDR3 coding DNA: TGTGCCAGCAGGGAGGGGAGGACTAATGAAAAACTGTTTTTT. Translation gives CASREGRTNEKLFF.

In this sample, this clone turned up once. The J gene is TRBJ1-1, the V gene TRBV5-4, with D uncertain. In germline, CDR1 is SGHNT, CDR2 YYREEE (reference sequence). The CDR3 is 14 amino acids. V lost 2 bases and J 4 bases, leaving 12 bases between the germline ends. The CDR3 sequence is CASSFGGLSTEAFF. In DNA form, the CDR3 reads TGTGCCAGCAGCTTCGGAGGGTTGAGCACTGAAGCTTTCTTT.

The chain uses TRBV5-6 and TRBJ1-2; no clear D gene. Germline CDR1 SGHDT, CDR2 YYEEEE. The CDR3 length is 14 residues. Deletions cut 4 bases from V and 8 bases from J, with 18 bases between. The CDR3 loop reads CASSLVPTQRGYTF. CDR3 in DNA: TGTGCCAGCAGCCTTGTTCCCACCCAGCGGGGCTACACCTTC. The entire variable domain, with the rest obtained from reference TRBV5-6 and TRBJ1-2, is as follows: DAGVTQSPTHLIKTRGQQVTLRCSPKSGHDTVSWYQQALGQGPQFIFQYYEEEERQRGNFPDRFSGHQFPNYSSELNVNALLLGDSALYLCASSLVPTQRGYTFGSGTRLTVV.

The V gene is TRBV5-1, the J gene TRBJ1-2; TRBD1 might be the D (6 bases). Trimming took 0 bases from V and 5 from J, leaving 11 bases between them. The CDR3 is made up of 14 amino acids. Looked up from germline, CDR1 is SGHRS and CDR2 is YFSETQ. Written as DNA, the CDR3 is TGCGCCAGCAGCTTGGCTTCAGGGGAGTATGGCTACACCTTC. Amino acid sequence: CASSLASGEYGYTF. Full variable domain (remainder filled in from reference TRBV5-1 and TRBJ1-2): KAGVTQTPRYLIKTRGQQVTLSCSPISGHRSVSWYQQTPGQGLQFLFEYFSETQRNKGNFPGRFSGRQFSNSRSEMNVSTLELGDSALYLCASSLASGEYGYTFGSGTRLTVV.

The V gene is TRBV28, the J gene TRBJ2-7, with D hard to call. Looked up from germline, CDR1 is MDHEN and CDR2 is SYDVKM. The CDR3 is 13 residues long. The V gene lost 3 bases and the J gene lost 5 bases, with 11 bases spanning the gap. CDR3 sequence reads: CASSLAALNEQYF. DNA for the CDR3: TGTGCCAGCAGTTTGGCAGCCCTAAACGAGCAGTACTTC.

This chain joins TRBV7-9 and TRBJ2-7; TRBD2 matches 7 bases. The CDR3 sequence is 14 residues long. Germline V lookup: CDR1 SEHNR, CDR2 FQNEAQ (reference sequence). The trim removed 2 bases at V and 2 bases at J, leaving 3 bases unmatched. DNA for the CDR3: TGTGCCAGCAGCTTAACGCTAGCGGCCTACGAGCAGTACTTC. Translation: CASSLTLAAYEQYF.

In this sample, this clone turned up once. CDR3 coding DNA: TGTGCCAGCAGCAGAGCCGGGTCTGAAGCTTTCTTT. Amino acid sequence: CASSRAGSEAFF. The gene calls are TRBV14 and TRBJ1-1, with D unclear. Germline V gives CDR1 SGHDN, CDR2 FVKESK. The CDR3 is 12 residues long. Trimming took 5 bases from V and 6 from J, leaving 10 bases between them.

DNA of the CDR3: TGCGCCAGCAGCCAGACTTCGACAGTTGGCTATGGCTACACCTTC. Amino acids: CASSQTSTVGYGYTF. The gene calls are TRBV4-1 and TRBJ1-2, with D possibly matching TRBD1 (5 bases). This CDR3 is 15 amino acids long. The V and J ends lost 3 bases and 4 bases respectively, with 15 bases between them. The germline V gene encodes CDR1 MGHRA and CDR2 YSYEKL.

This chain connects TRBV4-1 to TRBJ2-5, with TRBD1 matching over 8 bases. Looked up from germline, CDR1 is MGHRA and CDR2 is YSYEKL. The CDR3 has 15 residues. The V gene end was trimmed by 7 bases and the J gene end by 5 bases; junction bases not matched to a gene: 12. In nucleotides, the CDR3 is TGCGCCAGCACTCCCGGGACAGGCGTCGTGGAGACCCAGTACTTC. This translates into CASTPGTGVVETQYF.

A remark on this clone: The same CDR3 also results from other DNA sequences found in this sample. This chain uses TRBV29-1 with TRBJ2-7; no clear D. V shed 6 bases and J shed 0 bases, with 9 bases lying between them. The CDR3 has 12 residues. The germline V gene encodes CDR1 SQVTM and CDR2 ANQGSEA. CDR3 DNA: TGCAGCGTGTCGGACGGCTCCTACGAGCAGTACTTC. It yields the protein CSVSDGSYEQYF.

The sample holds one count of this clone. This chain links TRBV28 with TRBJ1-3; D is uncertain. V gave up 6 bases and J gave up 2 bases, with 14 bases separating them. The CDR3 loop spans 15 amino acids. From germline, CDR1 is MDHEN and CDR2 SYDVKM. The CDR3 sequence: CASRSVSGAGNTIYF. As DNA, the CDR3 is TGTGCCAGCAGGAGTGTCTCCGGGGCTGGAAACACCATATATTTT.

In DNA form, the CDR3 reads TGTGCCAGCAGCTTCTTTGGCACAGATACGCAGTATTTT. Amino acids: CASSFFGTDTQYF. The chain joins TRBV7-9 to TRBJ2-3, with D hard to call. Germline loops: CDR1 SEHNR, CDR2 FQNEAQ (reference sequence). Trimming took off 3 bases at V and 1 base at J, with 5 bases between the two ends. The CDR3 is made up of 13 amino acids. The full variable domain, rest sourced from reference TRBV7-9 and TRBJ2-3, is DTGVSQNPRHKITKRGQNVTFRCDPISEHNRLYWYRQTLGQGPEFLTYFQNEAQLEKSRLLSDRFSAERPKGSFSTLEIQRTEQGDSAMYLCASSFFGTDTQYFGPGTRLTVL.

The rearrangement links TRBV7-8 to TRBJ1-3; 8 bases are shared with TRBD1. CDR3 length: 17 amino acids. V was pared by 2 bases and J by 4 bases, with 10 bases of the junction left unmatched. Germline values: CDR1 SGHVS, CDR2 FQNEAQ. CDR3 sequence: CASSLIGQGAFGNTIYF. The CDR3 nucleotides are TGTGCCAGCAGCTTAATCGGTCAGGGGGCCTTCGGAAACACCATATATTTT.

The rearrangement uses TRBV7-9 and TRBJ1-1; D is perhaps TRBD1 (5 bases). This CDR3 is 14 amino acids long. From germline, CDR1 is SEHNR and CDR2 FQNEAQ (reference sequence). Trimming removed 3 bases at V and 4 bases at J, with 12 bases between. The DNA for the CDR3 is TGTGCCAGCAGCTTCCTGGCAGGGTTCACTGAAGCTTTCTTT. Translating it yields CASSFLAGFTEAFF.

The gene calls are TRBV7-9 and TRBJ2-1, with 10 bases matching TRBD2. CDR1 is SEHNR, CDR2 FQNEAQ, per germline (reference sequence). The CDR3 runs to 14 residues. J was trimmed by 6 bases and V by 2 bases; bases with no gene match: 1. CDR3 sequence (DNA): TGTGCCAGCAGCTTATCTAGCGGGAGCAATGAGCAGTTCTTC. It encodes CASSLSSGSNEQFF.

The chain joins TRBV5-5 to TRBJ2-3; TRBD1 matches at 8 bases. CDR3 length equals 15 residues. The ends lost 2 bases at V and 5 bases at J; junction bases unmatched: 7. The germline V gene encodes CDR1 SGHKS and CDR2 YYEKEE (reference sequence). CDR3 loop: CASSFTGGPRDTQYF. CDR3 sequence (DNA): TGTGCCAGCAGCTTCACAGGGGGGCCGAGAGATACGCAGTATTTT.

This clone was seen just once. The chain recombines TRBV10-1 with TRBJ2-6; D is possibly TRBD1 (5 bases). Per germline, CDR1 WNHNN and CDR2 SYGVQD (reference sequence). CDR3 length equals 16 residues. Trimming stripped 7 bases from V and 0 bases from J, with 13 bases between. The CDR3 here is CASKDTIPSGANVLTF. For the CDR3, the DNA is TGCGCCAGCAAGGACACGATACCCTCTGGGGCCAACGTCCTGACTTTC.

This chain joins TRBV2 and TRBJ1-1; no clear D. The CDR3 sequence is 13 residues long. V shed 4 bases and J shed 6 bases, with 12 bases lying between them. Germline V gene sequence: CDR1 SNHLY, CDR2 FYNNEI. The CDR3 sequence is CASSAGVVPEAFF. The CDR3 DNA is TGTGCCAGCAGTGCTGGAGTAGTTCCTGAAGCTTTCTTT.

The chain combines TRBV28 with TRBJ2-7, with a weak D call TRBD1 (5 bases). Germline V gene data show CDR1 as MDHEN and CDR2 as SYDVKM. The V end lost 2 bases, the J end lost 4 bases, and 15 bases lay between the germline ends. This CDR3 comprises 15 residues. As DNA, the CDR3 is TGTGCCAGCAGTTTAGGACAATACCGCGCATACGAGCAGTACTTC. Amino acid sequence: CASSLGQYRAYEQYF. The full variable domain, its missing parts supplied by reference TRBV28 and TRBJ2-7, is DVKVTQSSRYLVKRTGEKVFLECVQDMDHENMFWYRQDPGLGLRLIYFSYDVKMKEKGDIPEGYSVSREKKERFSLILESASTNQTSMYLCASSLGQYRAYEQYFGPGTRLTVT.

The chain couples TRBV7-8 to TRBJ2-7, with a possible D match to TRBD2 (6 bases). Germline CDR1 and CDR2: SGHVS and FQNEAQ. Between the trimmed V and J ends, which lost 3 bases and 6 bases, there was a span of 21 bases. The CDR3 consists of 16 residues. CDR3 protein: CASSLGRQGLVGEQYF. CDR3 nucleotide sequence: TGTGCCAGCAGCTTGGGGCGGCAGGGACTTGTCGGCGAGCAGTACTTC.